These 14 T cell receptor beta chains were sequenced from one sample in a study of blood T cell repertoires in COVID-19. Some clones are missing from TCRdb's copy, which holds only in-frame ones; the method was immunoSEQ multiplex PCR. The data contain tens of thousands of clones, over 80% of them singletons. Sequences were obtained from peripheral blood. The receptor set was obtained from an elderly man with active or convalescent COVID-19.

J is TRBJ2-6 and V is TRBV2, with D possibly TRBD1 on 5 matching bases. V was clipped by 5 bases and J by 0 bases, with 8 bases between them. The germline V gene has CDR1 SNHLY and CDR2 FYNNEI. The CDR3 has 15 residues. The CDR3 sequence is CASSTGHSGANVLTF. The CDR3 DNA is TGTGCCAGCAGTACAGGTCACTCTGGGGCCAACGTCCTGACTTTC.

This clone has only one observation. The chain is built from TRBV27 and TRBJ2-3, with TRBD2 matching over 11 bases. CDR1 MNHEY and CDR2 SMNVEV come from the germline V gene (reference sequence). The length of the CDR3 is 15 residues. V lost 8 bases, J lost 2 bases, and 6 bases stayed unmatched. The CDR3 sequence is CASQRTSGFTDTQYF. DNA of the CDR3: TGTGCCAGCCAACGGACTAGCGGGTTCACAGATACGCAGTATTTT.

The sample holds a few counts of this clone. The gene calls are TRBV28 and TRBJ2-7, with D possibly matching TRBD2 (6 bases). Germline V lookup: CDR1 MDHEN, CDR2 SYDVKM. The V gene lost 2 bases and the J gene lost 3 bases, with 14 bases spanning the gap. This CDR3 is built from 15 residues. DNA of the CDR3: TGTGCCAGCAGTTTACATGGGACGGGGGACTACGAGCAGTACTTC. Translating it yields CASSLHGTGDYEQYF.

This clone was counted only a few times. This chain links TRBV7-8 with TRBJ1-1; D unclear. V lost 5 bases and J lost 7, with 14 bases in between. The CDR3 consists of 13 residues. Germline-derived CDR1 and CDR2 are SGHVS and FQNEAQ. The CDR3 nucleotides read TGTGCCAGCAGCATAACAAACAGTGGTGAAGCTTTCTTT. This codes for CASSITNSGEAFF. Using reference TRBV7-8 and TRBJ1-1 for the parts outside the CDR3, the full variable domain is GAGVSQSPRYKVAKRGQDVALRCDPISGHVSLFWYQQALGQGPEFLTYFQNEAQLDKSGLPSDRFFAERPEGSVSTLKIQRTQQEDSAVYLCASSITNSGEAFFGQGTRLTVV.

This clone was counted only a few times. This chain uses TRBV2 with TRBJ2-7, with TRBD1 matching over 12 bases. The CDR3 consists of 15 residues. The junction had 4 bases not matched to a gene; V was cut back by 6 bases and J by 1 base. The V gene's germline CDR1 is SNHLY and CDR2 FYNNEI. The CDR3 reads CASRGDRGPSYEQYF. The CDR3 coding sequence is TGTGCCAGCAGGGGGGACAGGGGGCCATCCTACGAGCAGTACTTC.

The CDR3 region is CASSITVNQPQHF. CDR3 sequence (DNA): TGTGCCAGTAGTATCACAGTCAATCAGCCCCAGCATTTT. The V call is TRBV19, the J call TRBJ1-5; no definite D call. This CDR3 is 13 amino acids long. Germline V gene data show CDR1 as LNHDA and CDR2 as SQIVND (reference sequence). V was pared by 3 bases and J by 3 bases, with 6 bases between.

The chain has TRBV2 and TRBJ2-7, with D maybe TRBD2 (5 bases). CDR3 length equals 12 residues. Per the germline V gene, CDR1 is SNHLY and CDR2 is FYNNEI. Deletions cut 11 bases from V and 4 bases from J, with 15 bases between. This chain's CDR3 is CAGSRTLYEQYF. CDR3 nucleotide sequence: TGTGCCGGATCACGGACTCTGTACGAGCAGTACTTC.

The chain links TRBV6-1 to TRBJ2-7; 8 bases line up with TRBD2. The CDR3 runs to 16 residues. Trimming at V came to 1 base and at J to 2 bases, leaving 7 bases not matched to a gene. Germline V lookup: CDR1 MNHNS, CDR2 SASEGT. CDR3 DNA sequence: TGTGCCAGCAGTGAAGGGCGGACTAGCCTACCCTACGAGCAGTACTTC. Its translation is CASSEGRTSLPYEQYF.

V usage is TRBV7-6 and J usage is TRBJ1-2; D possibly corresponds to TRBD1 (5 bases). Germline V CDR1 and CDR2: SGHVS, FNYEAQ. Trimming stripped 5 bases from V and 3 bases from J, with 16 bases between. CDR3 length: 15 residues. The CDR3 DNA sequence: TGTGCCAGCAGCCCGCAGCAGGGTACTGACTATGGCTACACCTTC. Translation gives CASSPQQGTDYGYTF.

CDR3 sequence (DNA): TGTGCTAGTGGGCCAGGGGACAGCCAAAGGGAGCAGTACTTC. Translation gives CASGPGDSQREQYF. The chain couples TRBV12-5 to TRBJ2-7, with TRBD1 identical over 7 bases. With V trimmed by 6 bases and J by 7 bases, 12 bases remained unmatched. This CDR3 is built from 14 residues. The germline V gene encodes CDR1 LGHNT and CDR2 FRNRAP.

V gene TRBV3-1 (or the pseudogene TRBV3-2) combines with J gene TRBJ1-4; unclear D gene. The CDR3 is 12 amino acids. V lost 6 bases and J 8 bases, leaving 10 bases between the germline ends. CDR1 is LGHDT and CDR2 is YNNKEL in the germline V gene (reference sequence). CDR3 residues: CASSIAREKLFF. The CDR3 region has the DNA TGTGCCAGCAGTATTGCTCGGGAAAAACTGTTTTTT.

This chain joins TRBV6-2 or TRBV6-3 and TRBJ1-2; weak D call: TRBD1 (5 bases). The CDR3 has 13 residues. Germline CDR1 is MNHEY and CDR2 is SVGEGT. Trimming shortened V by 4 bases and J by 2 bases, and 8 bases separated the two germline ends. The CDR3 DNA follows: TGTGCCAGCAGTTTTAAGGGGAACTATGGCTACACCTTC. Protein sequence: CASSFKGNYGYTF.

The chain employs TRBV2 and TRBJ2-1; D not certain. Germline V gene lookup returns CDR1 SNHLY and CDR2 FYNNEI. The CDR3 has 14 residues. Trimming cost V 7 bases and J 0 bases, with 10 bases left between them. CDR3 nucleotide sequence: TGTGCCAGCATTCGAACGAGCTCCTACAATGAGCAGTTCTTC. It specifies CASIRTSSYNEQFF. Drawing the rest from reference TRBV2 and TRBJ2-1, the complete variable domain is EPEVTQTPSHQVTQMGQEVILRCVPISNHLYFYWYRQILGQKVEFLVSFYNNEISEKSEIFDDQFSVERPDGSNFTLKIRSTKLEDSAMYFCASIRTSSYNEQFFGPGTRLTVL.

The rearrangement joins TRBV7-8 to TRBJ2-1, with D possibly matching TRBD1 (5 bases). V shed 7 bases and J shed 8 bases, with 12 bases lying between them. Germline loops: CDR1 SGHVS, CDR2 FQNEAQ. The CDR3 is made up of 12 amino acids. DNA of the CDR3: TGTGCCAGCAACTCAGGGTTCCATGAGCAGTTCTTC. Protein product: CASNSGFHEQFF.